The next 30 T cell receptor beta chains were all read from a single sample in a study of blood T cell repertoires in COVID-19. Sequencing was performed with immunoSEQ multiplex PCR; in TCRdb, only in-frame clones are kept and a portion is missing. The sample has under 350,000 clones, approximately 89% seen once. Sequencing input: PBMCs or T cells enriched from blood (not recorded which). These receptors all stem from a woman between 18 and 29 years old who had recovered from COVID-19.

This chain connects TRBV28 to TRBJ1-2; D perhaps matches TRBD1 (6 bases). Germline V gene lookup returns CDR1 MDHEN and CDR2 SYDVKM. The ends were cut back, 6 bases at V and 4 bases at J, with 18 bases in the middle. CDR3 length: 15 residues. The CDR3 loop is CASRNGGGAGYGYTF. The CDR3 bases are TGTGCCAGCAGGAATGGGGGGGGCGCAGGCTATGGCTACACCTTC.

V is TRBV10-3 and J is TRBJ1-1; 8 nucleotides align to TRBD1. The CDR3 runs 14 residues. J was trimmed by 1 base and V by 4 bases; bases with no gene match: 2. Germline assignment: CDR1 ENHRY and CDR2 SYGVKD. The CDR3 region is CAISGGQANTEAFF. CDR3 nucleotide sequence: TGTGCCATCAGTGGGGGACAGGCGAACACTGAAGCTTTCTTT.

The V gene is TRBV7-2, the J gene TRBJ2-5; 9 bases are a match to TRBD1. The CDR3 has 18 residues. V gave up 5 bases and J gave up 1 base; unmatched junction bases: 14. Germline V lookup: CDR1 SGHTA, CDR2 FQGNSA. DNA for the CDR3: TGTGCCAGCAGCATCGAGGAGAGCGCGGACAGGGGCCAAGAGACCCAGTACTTC. Its protein product is CASSIEESADRGQETQYF.

This chain uses TRBV27 with TRBJ2-1; TRBD2 agrees at 8 bases. Trimming at V came to 4 bases and at J to 1 base, leaving 12 bases not matched to a gene. The CDR3 loop spans 18 amino acids. Looked up from germline, CDR1 is MNHEY and CDR2 is SMNVEV (reference sequence). CDR3 sequence (DNA): TGTGCCAGCAGTTCGGGGGGGCCTGCTTTCGGGTCCTACAATGAGCAGTTCTTC. It codes for CASSSGGPAFGSYNEQFF.

The J gene is TRBJ2-3, the V gene TRBV6-2 or TRBV6-3; 13 bases agree with TRBD2. The germline gives CDR1 MNHEY, CDR2 SVGEGT. Trimming cost V 6 bases and J 0 bases; bases outside gene matches: 9. This CDR3 has 18 residues. Here the CDR3 DNA reads TGTGCCAGCAGCCCGGGACTAGCGGGAAGGACTAGCACAGATACGCAGTATTTT. Its translation is CASSPGLAGRTSTDTQYF.

A note on this clone: One junction end disagrees with the germline gene, perhaps due to a read error. The chain couples TRBV18 to TRBJ1-1; possible D gene TRBD1, 5 bases. CDR3 length equals 15 residues. The germline gives CDR1 KGHSH, CDR2 LQKENI. CDR3 nucleotides: TGTGCCAGCTCACCACCGGGGCAGGTTAACACTGAAACTTTCTTT. As protein: CASSPPGQVNTETFF.

The J gene is TRBJ2-1, the V gene TRBV7-6, with 8 positions matching TRBD1. V was clipped by 5 bases and J by 7 bases; unmatched bases: 10. Germline values: CDR1 SGHVS, CDR2 FNYEAQ. This CDR3 is built from 15 residues. The CDR3 coding sequence is TGTGCCAGCAGCCCGGACCAGGACAGGGAAAATGAGCAGTTCTTC. It yields the protein CASSPDQDRENEQFF.

This clone was recorded many times. V gene TRBV28 combines with J gene TRBJ1-2; D is undetermined. From germline, CDR1 is MDHEN and CDR2 SYDVKM. V gave up 7 bases and J gave up 1 base, with 13 bases separating them. This CDR3 is 14 amino acids long. The CDR3 DNA sequence: TGTGCCAGCACGGGATCCCCCCTTAACTATGGCTACACCTTC. It encodes CASTGSPLNYGYTF.

V gene TRBV30 combines with J gene TRBJ1-6; the match to TRBD1 covers 7 bases. The V and J ends lost 3 bases and 9 bases, in that order; junction bases with no gene match: 2. The CDR3 contains 12 residues. Germline V gene data show CDR1 as GTSNPN and CDR2 as SVGIG (reference sequence). CDR3 amino acids: CAWRDRRSPLHF. CDR3 in DNA: TGTGCCTGGAGGGACAGGCGTTCACCCCTCCACTTT.

This chain uses TRBV28 with TRBJ2-3; D unclear. CDR1 is MDHEN and CDR2 is SYDVKM in the germline V gene. The CDR3 is 15 residues long. Trimming stripped 6 bases from V and 2 bases from J, with 15 bases between. CDR3 bases: TGTGCCAGCAGCCCTATTAGTAGTTTCACAGATACGCAGTATTTT. Translated: CASSPISSFTDTQYF.

The rearrangement uses TRBV5-1 and TRBJ2-5; D may be TRBD2 (6 bases). The CDR3 is 15 residues long. CDR1 and CDR2 from the germline V gene are SGHRS and YFSETQ. Trimming shortened V by 4 bases and J by 2 bases, and 15 bases separated the two germline ends. The CDR3 loop reads CASSRGINQQETQYF. CDR3 DNA sequence: TGCGCCAGCAGCCGGGGGATAAACCAACAAGAGACCCAGTACTTC.

The V and J genes are TRBV21-1 and TRBJ2-1; TRBD2, the table's D call, was not compared with the DNA. TRBV21-1 is shown as a pseudogene. The CDR3 loop spans 17 amino acids. CDR3 DNA: TGTGCCAGCAGCAAGGGACTCACTAGCGGGAGAGGGGATGAGCAGTTCTTC. Amino acids: CASSKGLTSGRGDEQFF.

The CDR3 loop reads CSVDGTGVGGTQYF. The CDR3, as DNA: TGCAGCGTTGACGGGACAGGGGTCGGGGGGACCCAGTACTTC. The chain uses TRBV29-1 and TRBJ2-5, with 10 bases aligning to TRBD1. The ends lost 3 bases at V and 7 bases at J; junction bases unmatched: 8. Per germline, CDR1 SQVTM and CDR2 ANQGSEA. The CDR3 covers 14 residues.

The J gene is TRBJ2-7, the V gene TRBV5-1, with 7 nucleotides matching TRBD1. With V trimmed by 0 bases and J by 1 base, 10 bases remained unmatched. Germline V gene data show CDR1 as SGHRS and CDR2 as YFSETQ. The CDR3 is 17 residues long. In nucleotides, the CDR3 is TGCGCCAGCAGCTTGGTTCGGTCCGGCAGGGGGTCCTACGAGCAGTACTTC. Protein sequence: CASSLVRSGRGSYEQYF.

This rearrangement joins TRBV18 to TRBJ2-1; 9 bases are shared with TRBD2. The junction had 5 bases not matched to a gene; V was cut back by 4 bases and J by 4 bases. Germline assignment: CDR1 KGHSH and CDR2 LQKENI. The CDR3 spans 15 residues. This CDR3 is CASSQGLAGYNEQFF. CDR3 sequence (DNA): TGTGCCAGCTCACAGGGACTAGCAGGTTACAATGAGCAGTTCTTC.

This chain joins TRBV6-6 and TRBJ2-2; D is possibly TRBD2 (6 bases). Germline CDR1 is MNHNY and CDR2 is SVGAGI (reference sequence). The CDR3 extends over 14 amino acids. V gave up 5 bases and J gave up 6 bases, with 13 bases separating them. CDR3 amino acids: CASSLGGIAGELFF. CDR3 nucleotides: TGTGCCAGCAGTCTCGGGGGTATCGCCGGGGAGCTGTTTTTT.

The chain is built from TRBV4-1 and TRBJ2-1, with 9 nucleotides matching TRBD1. Germline assignment: CDR1 MGHRA and CDR2 YSYEKL. After removal of 2 bases from V and 9 bases from J, the junction contained 11 bases not matched to a gene. This CDR3 has 16 residues. Here the CDR3 reads CASSQFPGTGSREQFF. CDR3 sequence (DNA): TGCGCCAGCAGCCAATTCCCCGGGACAGGGTCTCGTGAGCAGTTCTTC.

This chain links TRBV14 with TRBJ1-2; D gene unclear. The CDR3 loop spans 18 amino acids. Germline V gives CDR1 SGHDN, CDR2 FVKESK. The germline V and J ends were trimmed by 0 bases and 4 bases, with 21 bases remaining between them. The CDR3 bases are TGTGCCAGCAGCCAAGATTCCGGTAGCGGGGAGGACGGCTATGGCTACACCTTC. It encodes CASSQDSGSGEDGYGYTF. The complete variable domain, with remaining parts taken from reference TRBV14 and TRBJ1-2, reads EAGVTQFPSHSVIEKGQTVTLRCDPISGHDNLYWYRRVMGKEIKFLLHFVKESKQDESGMPNNRFLAERTGGTYSTLKVQPAELEDSGVYFCASSQDSGSGEDGYGYTFGSGTRLTVV.

V is TRBV9 and J is TRBJ2-2, with 10 bases identical to TRBD2. After removal of 1 base from V and 6 bases from J, the junction contained 9 bases not matched to a gene. This CDR3 contains 17 residues. From germline, CDR1 is SGDLS and CDR2 YYNGEE. This CDR3 is CASSVRLAGERAGELFF. CDR3 DNA sequence: TGTGCCAGCAGCGTAAGGCTAGCGGGAGAAAGGGCCGGGGAGCTGTTTTTT.

The chain uses TRBV7-9 and TRBJ2-5; the match to TRBD2 covers 8 bases. The ends lost 5 bases at V and 5 bases at J; junction bases unmatched: 16. The CDR3 is 17 amino acids. Germline V CDR1 and CDR2: SEHNR, FQNEAQ (reference sequence). Here the CDR3 reads CASSRRGTGGSRETQYF. CDR3 coding DNA: TGTGCCAGCAGCCGTCGGGGGACGGGAGGGTCCCGCGAGACCCAGTACTTC.

The chain combines TRBV11-3 with TRBJ2-5; D is uncertain. Germline V CDR1 and CDR2: SGHNT, YENEEA. V gave up 7 bases and J gave up 5 bases, with 8 bases separating them. This CDR3 region has 11 residues. CDR3 nucleotides: TGTGCCAGCAAATCCGGGGAGACCCAGTACTTC. Translated, it gives CASKSGETQYF.

This clone was picked up one time. The gene calls are TRBV27 and TRBJ2-1, with D perhaps TRBD2 (6 bases). This CDR3 has 20 residues. V was clipped by 6 bases and J by 3 bases, with 30 bases between them. Germline-derived CDR1 and CDR2 are MNHEY and SMNVEV (reference sequence). CDR3 sequence reads: CASSRTAGTELSEDYNEQFF. CDR3 DNA sequence: TGTGCCAGCAGCCGGACCGCCGGGACTGAATTATCCGAAGACTACAATGAGCAGTTCTTC.

The chain employs TRBV2 and TRBJ1-5, with 8 bases fitting TRBD1. Germline CDR1 SNHLY, CDR2 FYNNEI. The V segment lost 6 bases and the J segment 0 bases; nucleotides outside the gene matches: 4. This CDR3 is built from 15 residues. This CDR3 reads CASRGQELSNQPQHF. As DNA, the CDR3 is TGTGCCAGCAGGGGACAGGAACTTAGCAATCAGCCCCAGCATTTT. The whole variable domain, remainder taken from reference TRBV2 and TRBJ1-5, is EPEVTQTPSHQVTQMGQEVILRCVPISNHLYFYWYRQILGQKVEFLVSFYNNEISEKSEIFDDQFSVERPDGSNFTLKIRSTKLEDSAMYFCASRGQELSNQPQHFGDGTRLSIL.

The chain carries TRBV7-3 and TRBJ2-3, with TRBD2 as a possible D gene (6 bases). V lost 5 bases, J lost 3 bases, and 18 bases lay in between. The germline V gene has CDR1 SGHTA and CDR2 FQGTGA. The CDR3 runs to 16 residues. As DNA, the CDR3 is TGTGCCAGCAGCCCCCTGGGTGGACTAAGGACAGATACGCAGTATTTT. It translates to CASSPLGGLRTDTQYF.

The chain couples TRBV28 to TRBJ2-3; D gene uncertain. The V gene's germline CDR1 is MDHEN and CDR2 SYDVKM. This CDR3 region has 14 residues. Trimming shortened V by 4 bases and J by 6 bases, and 14 bases separated the two germline ends. The CDR3 nucleotides read TGTGCCAGCAGTTCTCTAACCCTCGGGGATACGCAGTATTTT. This sequence encodes CASSSLTLGDTQYF.

The chain uses TRBV30 and TRBJ1-4, with TRBD1 matching 8 bases. The CDR3 runs to 14 residues. The germline V gene has CDR1 GTSNPN and CDR2 SVGIG (reference sequence). V gave up 1 base and J gave up 5 bases; unmatched junction bases: 3. CDR3 DNA sequence: TGTGCCTGGAGTGGGACAGGGAGGAATGAAAAACTGTTTTTT. This translates into CAWSGTGRNEKLFF. Full variable domain (rest looked up from reference TRBV30 and TRBJ1-4): SQTIHQWPATLVQPVGSPLSLECTVEGTSNPNLYWYRQAAGRGLQLLFYSVGIGQISSEVPQNLSASRPQDRQFILSSKKLLLSDSGFYLCAWSGTGRNEKLFFGSGTQLSVL.

The J gene is TRBJ2-1, the V gene TRBV10-3; 9 bases align to TRBD2. J lost 7 bases, V lost 6 bases, and 7 bases had no gene match. The CDR3 has 14 amino acids. Germline V gene data show CDR1 as ENHRY and CDR2 as SYGVKD. Written as DNA, the CDR3 is TGTGCCATCAGGCGGGAGGGCCTCGAAAATGAGCAGTTCTTC. Amino acids: CAIRREGLENEQFF.

The V call is TRBV2, the J call TRBJ1-5; D not resolved. The CDR3 runs 14 residues. V dropped 6 bases and J dropped 10 bases, with 19 bases sitting between them. Germline assignment: CDR1 SNHLY and CDR2 FYNNEI. The CDR3 nucleotides read TGTGCCAGCAGCTACTTGGAGGGCCCGAGTCCCCAGCATTTT. It yields the protein CASSYLEGPSPQHF.

V gene TRBV7-3 combines with J gene TRBJ2-2; no clear D. The length of the CDR3 is 14 residues. Germline V gene lookup returns CDR1 SGHTA and CDR2 FQGTGA. V lost 4 bases and J 8 bases, leaving 14 bases between the germline ends. This CDR3 is CASSSQTTQGELFF. CDR3 in DNA: TGTGCCAGCAGCTCCCAGACAACGCAGGGGGAGCTGTTTTTT.

This sequence joins TRBV12-3 or TRBV12-4 and TRBJ1-6; TRBD1 is a possible D gene (5 bases). This CDR3 has 12 residues. V was pared by 8 bases and J by 7 bases, with 9 bases between. The CDR3 loop is CASRGQNSPLHF. CDR3 nucleotides: TGTGCCAGCCGCGGACAAAATTCACCCCTCCACTTT.